This entry describes one T cell receptor (beta chain). Its antigen is as yet unknown. CFSE-labeled sorted T cells met regulatory or mature dendritic cells for around 5 days. Only in-frame clones appear in the TCRdb table, and some are missing; sequencing was by immunoSEQ multiplex PCR. This repertoire shows some 11,000 clones, roughly 71% found once; its top ten account for over 2%. This record comes from a study of regulatory dendritic cells for organ transplantation. What was sequenced was memory CD4+ T cells from blood cultured with regulatory dendritic cells. Subset here: CD45RO+ memory T cells. This clonotype was obtained from a human donor in good health.

The CDR3 DNA reads as TGTGCCAGCAGCTTCTCCGTGAATCAGCCCCAGCATTTT. Amino acid sequence: CASSFSVNQPQHF. The chain recombines TRBV7-2 with TRBJ1-5; no firm D call. V lost 3 bases and J lost 4, with 7 bases in between. CDR3 length: 13 amino acids. In germline, CDR1 is SGHTA, CDR2 FQGNSA.